These 7 T cell receptor beta chains were sequenced from one sample in a study of T cell changes during pregnancy in multiple sclerosis (dated by TCRdb to between 2019 and 2020). Receptor amplification or capture employed the immunoSEQ multiplex PCR assay. TCRdb retrieved this table from immuneACCESS and kept in-frame rearrangements only. Not all clones are present; in checked studies, unresolved V genes account for under half, and no reason is known for the remainder. The sample contains 90,000 to 120,000 clones, less than 95% of them found a single time. Less than 0.9% of the sample is taken by the ten largest. Sequences were derived from peripheral blood, sampled in the third trimester of pregnancy. The source is a female donor in good health, enrolled as a control in a pregnancy study.

This clone was observed a single time. The chain employs TRBV11-3 and TRBJ2-2; 12 positions agree with TRBD1. Germline loops: CDR1 SGHNT, CDR2 YENEEA. Trimming cost V 5 bases and J 5 bases; bases outside gene matches: 3. The CDR3 totals 15 residues. CDR3 sequence: CASSRDRGQTGELFF. CDR3 nucleotide sequence: TGTGCCAGCAGCCGGGACAGGGGGCAGACCGGGGAGCTGTTTTTT. Variable domain in full (rest from reference TRBV11-3 and TRBJ2-2): EAGVVQSPRYKIIEKKQPVAFWCNPISGHNTLYWYLQNLGQGPELLIRYENEEAVDDSQLPKDRFSAERLKGVDSTLKIQPAELGDSAVYLCASSRDRGQTGELFFGEGSRLTVL.

The rearrangement joins TRBV27 to TRBJ1-1; TRBD1 matches at 7 bases. Unmatched junction bases numbered 8, after V lost 8 bases and J lost 8 bases. The CDR3 covers 12 residues. Germline V gives CDR1 MNHEY, CDR2 SMNVEV (reference sequence). The CDR3 loop reads CASGTGAAEAFF. The CDR3 DNA follows: TGTGCCAGCGGAACAGGGGCCGCGGAAGCTTTCTTT.

V is TRBV10-2 and J is TRBJ2-5; TRBD2 matches at 9 bases. The length of the CDR3 is 14 residues. From germline, CDR1 is WSHSY and CDR2 SAAADI. The V and J ends lost 3 bases and 5 bases, in that order; junction bases with no gene match: 4. The CDR3 bases are TGCGCCAGCAGTGATGGCGGGGGGGCCGAGACCCAGTACTTC. As protein: CASSDGGGAETQYF.

V gene TRBV5-4 combines with J gene TRBJ2-7; 9 bases align to TRBD1. In germline, CDR1 is SGHNT, CDR2 YYREEE (reference sequence). The CDR3 spans 15 residues. Trimming removed 0 bases from V and 4 bases from J; junction bases left unmatched: 5. The CDR3 DNA reads TGTGCCAGCAGCTTGGGTCGGACAGGGGTATACGAGCAGTACTTC. It codes for CASSLGRTGVYEQYF.

Here the CDR3 DNA reads TGTGCCAGCAGCCTTAAACCCCCACCCCCGGGACTAGCGGGGGGACCCTCCTACAATGAGCAGTTCTTC. This encodes CASSLKPPPPGLAGGPSYNEQFF. The rearrangement uses TRBV21-1 and TRBJ2-1; TRBD2 is the table's D call and was not checked against the DNA. TRBV21-1 is labeled a pseudogene. CDR3 size: 23 residues.

The chain uses TRBV5-7 and TRBJ1-2; D not certain. TRBV5-7 is recorded as an ORF, its role being uncertain. This CDR3 comprises 15 residues. V was trimmed by 0 bases and J by 0 bases, leaving 9 bases between them. The CDR3 DNA reads as TGTGCCAGCAGCTTGGACCAGATTTCTAACTATGGCTACACCTTC. This translates into CASSLDQISNYGYTF.

The V call is TRBV6-5, the J call TRBJ1-2; TRBD1 agrees at 7 bases. This CDR3 has 13 residues. Germline V lookup: CDR1 MNHEY, CDR2 SVGAGI. V lost 5 bases to trimming and J lost 11 bases; unmatched junction nucleotides: 11. CDR3 coding DNA: TGTGCCAGCAGTGCCCGGGACAGCGCTCCATACACCTTC. Residues: CASSARDSAPYTF.